Each of the 29 T cell receptor beta chains below was sequenced from the same sample in a study of cytomegalovirus exposure and HLA in healthy donors. The PCR employed 60 Vbeta primers together with 13 Jbeta primers. The repertoire was sequenced with immunoSEQ multiplex PCR; TCRdb's copy has only in-frame clones and lacks some. The data show about 110,000 clones, approximately 69% seen once. Sequencing was performed on PBMCs. The receptors here all came from a middle-aged woman in good health and CMV-seropositive.

The chain recombines TRBV18 with TRBJ2-3, with 9 bases aligning to TRBD2. The V segment lost 2 bases and the J segment 0 bases; nucleotides outside the gene matches: 12. The CDR3 loop spans 19 amino acids. CDR1 and CDR2 (germline): KGHSH, LQKENI. Here the CDR3 reads CASSPVWTYTSGSTDTQYF. The DNA of the CDR3 is TGTGCCAGCTCACCAGTGTGGACGTATACTAGCGGGAGCACAGATACGCAGTATTTT.

The rearrangement links TRBV7-9 to TRBJ2-3; 8 bases line up with TRBD2. J gave up 1 base and V 6 bases, and 6 bases lay outside the gene matches. The CDR3 is made up of 15 amino acids. CDR1 SEHNR and CDR2 FQNEAQ come from the germline V gene (reference sequence). The CDR3 protein is CASRISGTRTDTQYF. The CDR3, as DNA: TGTGCCAGCAGGATTAGCGGGACCCGCACAGATACGCAGTATTTT. The full variable domain, its missing parts supplied by reference TRBV7-9 and TRBJ2-3, is DTGVSQNPRHKITKRGQNVTFRCDPISEHNRLYWYRQTLGQGPEFLTYFQNEAQLEKSRLLSDRFSAERPKGSFSTLEIQRTEQGDSAMYLCASRISGTRTDTQYFGPGTRLTVL.

J is TRBJ2-5 and V is TRBV27, with TRBD2 as a possible D gene (5 bases). Between the trimmed V and J ends, which lost 3 bases and 3 bases, there was a span of 8 bases. CDR3 length: 13 residues. The germline V gene has CDR1 MNHEY and CDR2 SMNVEV (reference sequence). The CDR3 loop reads CASSFDGEETQYF. The CDR3, as DNA: TGTGCCAGCAGTTTTGACGGGGAAGAGACCCAGTACTTC.

The chain couples TRBV7-2 to TRBJ2-5; D is perhaps TRBD2 (6 bases). Deletions cut 2 bases from V and 4 bases from J, with 14 bases between. Germline V gives CDR1 SGHTA, CDR2 FQGNSA. The length of the CDR3 is 15 residues. The CDR3, as DNA: TGTGCCAGCAGCTTATTCGTCGGGCGGGGAGAGACCCAGTACTTC. Translating gives CASSLFVGRGETQYF.

This rearrangement joins TRBV18 to TRBJ1-1; possibly TRBD1 for D (5 bases). This CDR3 comprises 15 residues. Germline V lookup: CDR1 KGHSH, CDR2 LQKENI. Trimming pared 3 bases from V and 3 bases from J, leaving 14 bases between. The CDR3 loop reads CASSPPGAGYTEAFF. CDR3 in DNA: TGTGCCAGCTCACCTCCCGGGGCGGGATACACTGAAGCTTTCTTT.

The chain carries TRBV20-1 and TRBJ2-7; D perhaps matches TRBD2 (6 bases). The CDR3 runs 11 residues. CDR1 is DFQATT, CDR2 SNEGSKA, per germline (reference sequence). V was trimmed by 3 bases and J by 7 bases, leaving 10 bases between them. The CDR3 region has the DNA TGCAGTGCTAGTCGGGGGAAAGAGCAGTACTTC. As protein: CSASRGKEQYF.

The gene calls are TRBV7-9 and TRBJ2-7, with D perhaps matching TRBD1 (6 bases). The CDR3 contains 13 residues. Trimming left V 5 bases short and J 11 bases short, with 19 bases between. In germline, CDR1 is SEHNR, CDR2 FQNEAQ (reference sequence). CDR3 DNA: TGTGCCAGCAGCGAAGGAACAGGGAGTACGGAGTACTTC. Its translation: CASSEGTGSTEYF.

This clone was found once. The chain links TRBV4-3 to TRBJ1-2; a weak D match, TRBD1 (6 bases). V lost 1 base and J 6 bases, leaving 12 bases between the germline ends. This CDR3 is built from 14 residues. Germline V gives CDR1 LGHNA, CDR2 YSLEER. This chain's CDR3 is CASSQGTVLNGYTF. DNA for the CDR3: TGCGCCAGCAGCCAAGGGACAGTTTTAAATGGCTACACCTTC.

CDR3 coding DNA: TGCGCCAGCAGCGCCGGACAGACACCAAACTATGGCTACACCTTC. Translation: CASSAGQTPNYGYTF. The chain couples TRBV5-1 to TRBJ1-2; D is possibly TRBD1 (6 bases). V shed 4 bases and J shed 2 bases, with 15 bases lying between them. The CDR3 contains 15 residues. Germline V gene data show CDR1 as SGHRS and CDR2 as YFSETQ.

The chain joins TRBV5-8 to TRBJ2-3, with TRBD2 matching over 8 bases. Germline loops: CDR1 SGHTS, CDR2 YDEGEE. The junction had 7 bases not matched to a gene; V was cut back by 5 bases and J by 5 bases. This CDR3 comprises 14 residues. DNA for the CDR3: TGTGCCAGCAGTGAGCGGGAGATCGGAGATACGCAGTATTTT. As protein: CASSEREIGDTQYF.

There are a few counts of this clone. The chain combines TRBV29-1 with TRBJ2-1, with TRBD2 as a possible D gene (6 bases). Deletions cut 0 bases from V and 13 bases from J, with 16 bases between. This CDR3 is built from 13 residues. Germline CDR1 is SQVTM and CDR2 is ANQGSEA. CDR3 sequence reads: CSVEDLRDWGQFF. The CDR3 region has the DNA TGCAGCGTTGAAGATTTGCGGGATTGGGGTCAGTTCTTC.

This chain links TRBV11-2 with TRBJ2-1, with D maybe TRBD2 (6 bases). Trimming removed 2 bases at V and 7 bases at J, with 15 bases between. The CDR3 is 15 amino acids. Germline V gene sequence: CDR1 SGHAT, CDR2 FQNNGV. The CDR3 DNA reads TGTGCCAGCAGCTTAATAGGGACTTTCGAAAATGAGCAGTTCTTC. It specifies CASSLIGTFENEQFF.

The V call is TRBV9, the J call TRBJ2-1; 7 nucleotides agree with TRBD1. The CDR3 runs to 16 residues. The J segment lost 0 bases and the V segment lost 4 bases, leaving 7 bases of the junction unmatched. Germline CDR1 SGDLS, CDR2 YYNGEE. The CDR3 DNA reads TGTGCCAGCAGCCCCCCCACAGGGGACTCCTACAATGAGCAGTTCTTC. Its translation: CASSPPTGDSYNEQFF.

Regarding this clone: Other nucleotide sequences from this sample produce the same CDR3. The chain combines TRBV5-1 with TRBJ2-5; D is uncertain. Per germline, CDR1 SGHRS and CDR2 YFSETQ. The CDR3 runs 11 residues. Trimming stripped 2 bases from V and 4 bases from J, with 3 bases between. Written as DNA, the CDR3 is TGCGCCAGCAGCTTCAGAGAGACCCAGTACTTC. This encodes CASSFRETQYF.

The V gene is TRBV6-5, the J gene TRBJ2-6, with 10 positions matching TRBD2. J gave up 15 bases and V 6 bases, and 8 bases lay outside the gene matches. In germline, CDR1 is MNHEY, CDR2 SVGAGI. CDR3 length: 13 amino acids. In DNA form, the CDR3 reads TGTGCCAGCAGGCTAGCGGGGGTAACGGCCCTGACTTTC. As protein: CASRLAGVTALTF.

The V call is TRBV7-8, the J call TRBJ2-5, with 9 bases that match TRBD1. The germline V gene encodes CDR1 SGHVS and CDR2 FQNEAQ. V shed 5 bases and J 5 bases; nucleotides not matched to a gene: 3. The CDR3 is 13 residues long. CDR3 in DNA: TGTGCCAGCAGCCGACAGGGGGAGGAGACCCAGTACTTC. This codes for CASSRQGEETQYF.

This clone was counted between two and nine times. The V and J genes are TRBV2 and TRBJ2-5; TRBD2 might be the D (5 bases). The CDR3 length is 13 residues. The V gene's germline CDR1 is SNHLY and CDR2 FYNNEI. Trimming cost V 4 bases and J 4 bases, with 10 bases left between them. CDR3 nucleotides: TGTGCCAGCAGTGGGACTCCCGGAGAGACCCAGTACTTC. Protein: CASSGTPGETQYF.

V is TRBV19 and J is TRBJ2-1; 11 bases match TRBD2. The V gene end was trimmed by 2 bases and the J gene end by 8 bases; junction bases not matched to a gene: 2. The germline CDR1 and CDR2 sequences are LNHDA and SQIVND (reference sequence). This CDR3 region has 14 residues. CDR3 protein: CASSIPGLADEQFF. The CDR3 nucleotides are TGTGCCAGTAGTATACCGGGACTAGCGGATGAGCAGTTCTTC.

This chain connects TRBV5-8 to TRBJ1-1; D remains ambiguous. Germline CDR1 reads SGHTS; CDR2 reads YDEGEE. Trimming took 0 bases from V and 2 from J, leaving 8 bases between them. The CDR3 is made up of 14 amino acids. The CDR3 coding sequence is TGTGCCAGCAGCTTGGTGGGCAGAAACACTGAAGCTTTCTTT. Translated: CASSLVGRNTEAFF.

The chain uses TRBV9 and TRBJ2-1, with 12 bases lining up with TRBD2. The CDR3 length is 18 residues. V was pared by 3 bases and J by 4 bases, with 11 bases of the junction left unmatched. From germline, CDR1 is SGDLS and CDR2 YYNGEE. CDR3 nucleotide sequence: TGTGCCAGCAGCGCCCCCCGACTAGCGGGAGATGTATACAATGAGCAGTTCTTC. Translated: CASSAPRLAGDVYNEQFF.

The V call is TRBV15, the J call TRBJ1-2; D call uncertain. The V end was cut by 0 bases, the J end by 4 bases, with 6 bases between. The CDR3 covers 13 residues. Germline-derived CDR1 and CDR2 are LNHNV and YYDKDF (reference sequence). CDR3 nucleotides: TGTGCCACCAGCAGAGATAACAGCTATGGCTACACCTTC. It encodes CATSRDNSYGYTF.

The V call is TRBV27, the J call TRBJ2-5; 7 bases are a match to TRBD1. Gene TRBJ2-7 matches the end of the DNA better, so the J call may be wrong. The CDR3 spans 14 residues. CDR1 and CDR2 (germline): MNHEY, SMNVEV (reference sequence). The CDR3 bases are TGTGCCAGCAGCATCAAGCCGACAGGGACCGAGCAGTACTTC. Amino acid sequence: CASSIKPTGTEQYF.

The chain has TRBV4-1 and TRBJ1-5; D gene unclear. The CDR3 runs 16 residues. The V end was cut by 4 bases, the J end by 0 bases, with 13 bases between. In germline, CDR1 is MGHRA, CDR2 YSYEKL. The CDR3 region is CASSREPGHSNQPQHF. CDR3 DNA sequence: TGCGCCAGCAGCCGAGAACCTGGCCATAGCAATCAGCCCCAGCATTTT.

CDR3 in amino acids: CASQQGSGNQPQHF. The CDR3 DNA sequence: TGTGCCAGTCAACAGGGTTCGGGCAATCAGCCCCAGCATTTT. The genes are TRBV2 and TRBJ1-5; weak D call: TRBD1 (6 bases). The CDR3 is made up of 14 amino acids. CDR1 SNHLY and CDR2 FYNNEI come from the germline V gene. The germline V and J ends were trimmed by 9 bases and 2 bases, with 14 bases remaining between them.

J is TRBJ1-2 and V is TRBV11-1; 8 positions agree with TRBD1. Per germline, CDR1 SGHAT and CDR2 FQDESV (reference sequence). With 2 bases clipped from V and 4 bases from J, the junction kept 6 bases outside the gene matches. The CDR3 spans 15 residues. The CDR3 DNA reads TGTGCCAGCAGCTTATTAGGAGGACAGGGCTATGGCTACACCTTC. It specifies CASSLLGGQGYGYTF.

This clone was seen many times. The chain joins TRBV10-3 to TRBJ2-2; TRBD2 aligns across 7 bases. The V segment lost 8 bases and the J segment 8 bases; nucleotides outside the gene matches: 11. CDR1 is ENHRY and CDR2 is SYGVKD in the germline V gene. The length of the CDR3 is 14 residues. The CDR3: CAISSSGALGELFF. In DNA form, the CDR3 reads TGTGCCATCTCATCTAGCGGAGCCTTGGGGGAGCTGTTTTTT.

The chain's CDR3 is CASSRGQGRNYGYTF. For the CDR3, the DNA is TGTGCCAGTAGCCGTGGACAGGGGAGGAACTATGGCTACACCTTC. The gene calls are TRBV19 and TRBJ1-2; 9 nucleotides line up with TRBD1. The germline gives CDR1 LNHDA, CDR2 SQIVND (reference sequence). This CDR3 comprises 15 residues. With 6 bases clipped from V and 2 bases from J, the junction kept 7 bases outside the gene matches.

CDR3 sequence reads: CASTLGQGMGTQYF. The CDR3 DNA reads TGCGCCAGCACCCTTGGACAGGGGATGGGGACCCAGTACTTC. V and J are TRBV5-1 and TRBJ2-5; 9 bases line up with TRBD1. The CDR3 extends over 14 amino acids. V shed 6 bases and J 7 bases; nucleotides not matched to a gene: 10. Germline V lookup: CDR1 SGHRS, CDR2 YFSETQ.

This clone appeared a few times. The chain is built from TRBV2 and TRBJ1-1, with 7 bases matching TRBD1. The CDR3 runs 13 residues. The ends lost 4 bases at V and 5 bases at J; junction bases unmatched: 4. Looked up from germline, CDR1 is SNHLY and CDR2 is FYNNEI. CDR3 DNA: TGTGCCAGCAGTGGACAGGGCGTGACTGAAGCTTTCTTT. Protein product: CASSGQGVTEAFF.